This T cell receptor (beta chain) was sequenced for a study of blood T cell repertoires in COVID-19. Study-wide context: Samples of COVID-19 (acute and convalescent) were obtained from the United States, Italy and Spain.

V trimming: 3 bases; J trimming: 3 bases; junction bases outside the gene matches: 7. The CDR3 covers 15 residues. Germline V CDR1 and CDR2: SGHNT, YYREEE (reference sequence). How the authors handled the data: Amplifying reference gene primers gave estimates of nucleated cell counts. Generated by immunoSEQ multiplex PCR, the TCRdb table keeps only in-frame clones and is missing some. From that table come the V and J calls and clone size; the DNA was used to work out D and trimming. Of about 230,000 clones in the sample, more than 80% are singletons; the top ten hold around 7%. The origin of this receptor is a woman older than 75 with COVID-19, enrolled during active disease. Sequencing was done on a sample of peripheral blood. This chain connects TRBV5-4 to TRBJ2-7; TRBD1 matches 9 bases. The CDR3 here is CASSYSGTGIYEQYF. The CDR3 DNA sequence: TGTGCCAGCAGCTACTCCGGGACAGGGATCTACGAGCAGTACTTC.